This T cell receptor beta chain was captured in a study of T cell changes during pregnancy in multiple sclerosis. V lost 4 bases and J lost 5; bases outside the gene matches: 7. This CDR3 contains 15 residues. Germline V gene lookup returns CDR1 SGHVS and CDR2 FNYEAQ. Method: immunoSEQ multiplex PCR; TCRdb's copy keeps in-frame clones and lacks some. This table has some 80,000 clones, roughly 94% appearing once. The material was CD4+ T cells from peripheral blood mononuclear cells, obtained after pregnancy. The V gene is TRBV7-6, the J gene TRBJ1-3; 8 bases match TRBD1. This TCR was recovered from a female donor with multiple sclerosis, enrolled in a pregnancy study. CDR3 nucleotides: TGTGCCAGCAGCTACAAGACAGGGGAGAGAAACACCATATATTTT. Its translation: CASSYKTGERNTIYF.